This TCR beta chain originates from a study of cytomegalovirus exposure and HLA in healthy donors. TCRdb's table, derived via immunoSEQ multiplex PCR, lists solely in-frame clones and lacks some. The top ten hold 3% to 3.5% of the sample, which has roughly 130,000 clones, over 85% seen once. This clone was picked up a small number of times. The CDR3 extends over 15 amino acids. CDR1 and CDR2 (germline): SGHTA, FQGTGA. With V trimmed by 5 bases and J by 10 bases, 8 bases remained unmatched. The sample consisted of PBMCs. The sequence derives from a young man in good health and CMV-seronegative. This chain joins TRBV7-3 and TRBJ1-6; 10 bases line up with TRBD1. The CDR3, as DNA: TGTGCCAGCAGCCCAACCGGGACAGGGGAATCACCCCTCCACTTT. It encodes CASSPTGTGESPLHF.